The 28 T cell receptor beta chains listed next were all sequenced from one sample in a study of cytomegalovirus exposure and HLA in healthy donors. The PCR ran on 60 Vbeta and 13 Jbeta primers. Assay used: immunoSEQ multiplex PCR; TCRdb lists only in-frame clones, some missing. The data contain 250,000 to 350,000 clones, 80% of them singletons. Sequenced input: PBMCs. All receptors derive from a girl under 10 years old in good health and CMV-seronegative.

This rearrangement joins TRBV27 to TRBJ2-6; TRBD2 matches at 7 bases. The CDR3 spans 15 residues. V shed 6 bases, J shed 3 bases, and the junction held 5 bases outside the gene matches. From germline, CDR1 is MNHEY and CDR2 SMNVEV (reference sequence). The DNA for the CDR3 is TGTGCCAGCAGGCCTCGGGGGGATGGGGCCAACGTCCTGACTTTC. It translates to CASRPRGDGANVLTF. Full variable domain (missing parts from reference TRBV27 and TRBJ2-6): EAQVTQNPRYLITVTGKKLTVTCSQNMNHEYMSWYRQDPGLGLRQIYYSMNVEVTDKGDVPEGYKVSRKEKRNFPLILESPSPNQTSLYFCASRPRGDGANVLTFGAGSRLTVL.

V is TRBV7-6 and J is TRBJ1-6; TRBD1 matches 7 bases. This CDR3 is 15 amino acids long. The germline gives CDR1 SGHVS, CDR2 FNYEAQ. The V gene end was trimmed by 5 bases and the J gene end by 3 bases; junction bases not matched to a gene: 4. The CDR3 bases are TGTGCCAGCAGCGCCCGGGACAGCTATAATTCACCCCTCCACTTT. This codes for CASSARDSYNSPLHF.

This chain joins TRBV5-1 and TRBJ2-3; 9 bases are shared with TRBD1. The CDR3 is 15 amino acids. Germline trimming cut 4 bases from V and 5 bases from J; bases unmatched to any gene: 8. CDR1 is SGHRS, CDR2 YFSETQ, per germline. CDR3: CASSVGTGLGDTQYF. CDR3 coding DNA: TGCGCCAGCAGCGTCGGGACAGGGTTAGGAGATACGCAGTATTTT.

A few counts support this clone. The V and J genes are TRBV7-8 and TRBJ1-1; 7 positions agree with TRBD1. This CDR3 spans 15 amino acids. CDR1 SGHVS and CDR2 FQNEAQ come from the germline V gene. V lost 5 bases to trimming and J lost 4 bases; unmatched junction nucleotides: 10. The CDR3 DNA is TGTGCCAGCAGCGGGGCAGAGGGGGCCACCACTGAAGCTTTCTTT. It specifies CASSGAEGATTEAFF.

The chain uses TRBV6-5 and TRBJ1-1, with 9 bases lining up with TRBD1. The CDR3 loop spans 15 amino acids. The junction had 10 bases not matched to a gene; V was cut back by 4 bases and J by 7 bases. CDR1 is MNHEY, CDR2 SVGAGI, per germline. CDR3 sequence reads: CASSSHNTGGIEAFF. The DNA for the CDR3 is TGTGCCAGCAGTTCCCATAATACAGGGGGCATTGAAGCTTTCTTT.

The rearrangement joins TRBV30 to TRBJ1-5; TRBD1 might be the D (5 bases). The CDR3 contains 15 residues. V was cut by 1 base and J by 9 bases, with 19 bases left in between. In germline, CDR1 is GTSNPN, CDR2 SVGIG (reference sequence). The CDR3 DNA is TGTGCCTGGAGTGGGGGCAGGTCCTCCTCATGGCCCCAGCATTTT. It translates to CAWSGGRSSSWPQHF.

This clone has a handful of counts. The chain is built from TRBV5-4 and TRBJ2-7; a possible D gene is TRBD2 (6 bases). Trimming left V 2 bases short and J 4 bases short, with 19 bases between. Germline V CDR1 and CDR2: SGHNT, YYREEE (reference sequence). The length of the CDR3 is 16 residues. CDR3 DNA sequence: TGTGCCAGCAGCTTAGGTGGGGGACTTAGGACGTACGAGCAGTACTTC. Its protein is CASSLGGGLRTYEQYF.

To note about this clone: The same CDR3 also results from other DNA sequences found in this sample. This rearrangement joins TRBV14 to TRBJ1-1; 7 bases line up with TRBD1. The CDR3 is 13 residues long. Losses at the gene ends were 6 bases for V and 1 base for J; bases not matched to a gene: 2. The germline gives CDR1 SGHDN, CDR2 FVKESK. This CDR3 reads CASSRTGNTEAFF. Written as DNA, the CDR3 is TGTGCCAGCAGTAGGACAGGGAACACTGAAGCTTTCTTT.

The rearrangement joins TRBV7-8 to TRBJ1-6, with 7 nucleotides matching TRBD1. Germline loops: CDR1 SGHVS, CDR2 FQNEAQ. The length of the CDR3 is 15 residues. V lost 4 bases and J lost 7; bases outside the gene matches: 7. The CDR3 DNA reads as TGTGCCAGCAGCTCCTCCGGGACAGAGAATTCACCCCTCCACTTT. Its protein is CASSSSGTENSPLHF.

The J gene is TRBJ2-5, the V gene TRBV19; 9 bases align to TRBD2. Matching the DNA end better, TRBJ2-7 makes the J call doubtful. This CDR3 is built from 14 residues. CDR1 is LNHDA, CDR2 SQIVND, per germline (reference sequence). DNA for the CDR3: TGTGCCAGTACTCCGGGACTAGCTGTCTACGAGCAGTACTTC. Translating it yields CASTPGLAVYEQYF.

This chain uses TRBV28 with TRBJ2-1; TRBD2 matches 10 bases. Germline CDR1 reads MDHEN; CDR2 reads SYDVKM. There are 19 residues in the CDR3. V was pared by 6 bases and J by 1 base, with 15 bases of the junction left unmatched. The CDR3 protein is CASRTQTSGLRGSYNEQFF. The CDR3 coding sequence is TGTGCCAGCAGGACACAGACTAGCGGGCTAAGAGGTTCCTACAATGAGCAGTTCTTC. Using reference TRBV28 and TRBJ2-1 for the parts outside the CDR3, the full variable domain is DVKVTQSSRYLVKRTGEKVFLECVQDMDHENMFWYRQDPGLGLRLIYFSYDVKMKEKGDIPEGYSVSREKKERFSLILESASTNQTSMYLCASRTQTSGLRGSYNEQFFGPGTRLTVL.

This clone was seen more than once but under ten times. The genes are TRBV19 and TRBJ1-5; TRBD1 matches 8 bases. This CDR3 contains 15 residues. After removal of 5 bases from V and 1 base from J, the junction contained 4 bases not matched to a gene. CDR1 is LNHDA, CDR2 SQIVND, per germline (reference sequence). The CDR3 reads CASSPRDRSNQPQHF. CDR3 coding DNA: TGTGCCAGTAGTCCCCGGGACAGGAGCAATCAGCCCCAGCATTTT.

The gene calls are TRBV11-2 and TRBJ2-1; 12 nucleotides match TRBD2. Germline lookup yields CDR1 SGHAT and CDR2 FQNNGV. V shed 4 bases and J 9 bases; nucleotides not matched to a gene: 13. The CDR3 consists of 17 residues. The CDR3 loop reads CASSSLGLAGIRGEQFF. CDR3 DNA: TGTGCCAGCAGCTCCCTTGGACTAGCGGGGATCCGGGGTGAGCAGTTCTTC.

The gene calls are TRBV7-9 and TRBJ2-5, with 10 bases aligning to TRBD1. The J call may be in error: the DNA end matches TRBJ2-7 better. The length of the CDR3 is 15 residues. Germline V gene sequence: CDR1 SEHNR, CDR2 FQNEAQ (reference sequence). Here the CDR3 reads CASSSTGQGIYEQYF. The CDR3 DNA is TGTGCCAGCAGCTCCACGGGACAGGGGATCTACGAGCAGTACTTC.

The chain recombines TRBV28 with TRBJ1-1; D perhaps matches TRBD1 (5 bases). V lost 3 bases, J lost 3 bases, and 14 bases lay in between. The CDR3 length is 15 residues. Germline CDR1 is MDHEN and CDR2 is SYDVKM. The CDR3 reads CASSFKWGGHTEAFF. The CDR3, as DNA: TGTGCCAGCAGTTTCAAGTGGGGCGGACACACTGAAGCTTTCTTT.

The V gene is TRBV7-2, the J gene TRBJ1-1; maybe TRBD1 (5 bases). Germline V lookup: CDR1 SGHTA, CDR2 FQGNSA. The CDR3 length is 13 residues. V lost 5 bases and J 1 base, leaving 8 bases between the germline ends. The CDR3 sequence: CASSRTPNTEAFF. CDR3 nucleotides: TGTGCCAGCAGCCGGACACCGAACACTGAAGCTTTCTTT.

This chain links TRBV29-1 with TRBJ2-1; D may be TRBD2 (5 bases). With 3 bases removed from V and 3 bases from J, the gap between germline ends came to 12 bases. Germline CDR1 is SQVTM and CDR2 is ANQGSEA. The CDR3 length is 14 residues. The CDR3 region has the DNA TGCAGCGTTGATGGACTCAACGTCTACAATGAGCAGTTCTTC. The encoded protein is CSVDGLNVYNEQFF.

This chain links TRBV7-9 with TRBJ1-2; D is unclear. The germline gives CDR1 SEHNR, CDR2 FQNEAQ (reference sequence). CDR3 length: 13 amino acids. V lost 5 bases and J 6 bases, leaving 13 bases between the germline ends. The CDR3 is CASSPPGRNGYTF. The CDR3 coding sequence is TGTGCCAGCAGCCCGCCCGGCAGGAATGGCTACACCTTC.

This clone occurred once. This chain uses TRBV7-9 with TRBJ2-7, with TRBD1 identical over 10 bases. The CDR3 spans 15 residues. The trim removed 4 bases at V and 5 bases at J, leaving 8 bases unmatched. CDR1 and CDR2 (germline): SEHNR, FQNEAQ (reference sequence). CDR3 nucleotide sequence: TGTGCCAGCAGCTCGACAGGGGGCGCTTTCGACGAGCAGTACTTC. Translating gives CASSSTGGAFDEQYF.

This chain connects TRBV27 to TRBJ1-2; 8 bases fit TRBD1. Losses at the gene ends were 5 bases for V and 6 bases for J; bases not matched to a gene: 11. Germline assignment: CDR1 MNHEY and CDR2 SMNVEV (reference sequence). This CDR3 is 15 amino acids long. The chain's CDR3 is CASSLRTGKLNGYTF. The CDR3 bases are TGTGCCAGCAGTCTCCGGACAGGGAAGTTGAATGGCTACACCTTC.

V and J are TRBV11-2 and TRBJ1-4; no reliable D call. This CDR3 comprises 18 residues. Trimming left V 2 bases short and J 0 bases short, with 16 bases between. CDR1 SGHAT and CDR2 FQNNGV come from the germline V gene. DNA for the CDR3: TGTGCCAGCAGCTTAAGGCGGAGAACCCGGGCAACTAATGAAAAACTGTTTTTT. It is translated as CASSLRRRTRATNEKLFF.

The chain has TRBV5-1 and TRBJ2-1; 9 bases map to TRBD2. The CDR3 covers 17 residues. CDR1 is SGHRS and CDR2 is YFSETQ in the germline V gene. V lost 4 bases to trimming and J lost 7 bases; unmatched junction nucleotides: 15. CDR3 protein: CASSQEDSGRPWNEQFF. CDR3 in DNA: TGCGCCAGCAGCCAGGAAGATAGCGGGAGACCCTGGAATGAGCAGTTCTTC.

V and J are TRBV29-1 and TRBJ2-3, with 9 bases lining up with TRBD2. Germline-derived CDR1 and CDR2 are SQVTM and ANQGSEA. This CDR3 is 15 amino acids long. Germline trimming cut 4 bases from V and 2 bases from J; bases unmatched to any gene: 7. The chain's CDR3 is CSVARLAEPTDTQYF. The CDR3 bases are TGCAGCGTTGCAAGACTAGCGGAACCCACAGATACGCAGTATTTT.

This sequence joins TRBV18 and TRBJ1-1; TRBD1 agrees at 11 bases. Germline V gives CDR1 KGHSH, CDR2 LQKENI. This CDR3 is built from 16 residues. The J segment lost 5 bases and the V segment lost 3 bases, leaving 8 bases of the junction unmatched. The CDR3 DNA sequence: TGTGCCAGCTCACCGGACAGGGGGCGAGGTGGGACTGAAGCTTTCTTT. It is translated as CASSPDRGRGGTEAFF.

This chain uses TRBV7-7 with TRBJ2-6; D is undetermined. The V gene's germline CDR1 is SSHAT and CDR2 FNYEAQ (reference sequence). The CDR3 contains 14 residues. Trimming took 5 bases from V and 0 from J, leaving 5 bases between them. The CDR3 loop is CASSPNSGANVLTF. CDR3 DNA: TGTGCCAGCAGCCCCAACTCTGGGGCCAACGTCCTGACTTTC.

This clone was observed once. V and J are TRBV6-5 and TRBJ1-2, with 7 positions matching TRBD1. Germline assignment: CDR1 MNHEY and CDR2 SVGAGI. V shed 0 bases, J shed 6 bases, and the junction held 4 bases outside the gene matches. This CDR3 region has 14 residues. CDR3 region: CASSYSTGVDGYTF. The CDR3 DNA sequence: TGTGCCAGCAGTTACTCAACAGGGGTGGATGGCTACACCTTC.

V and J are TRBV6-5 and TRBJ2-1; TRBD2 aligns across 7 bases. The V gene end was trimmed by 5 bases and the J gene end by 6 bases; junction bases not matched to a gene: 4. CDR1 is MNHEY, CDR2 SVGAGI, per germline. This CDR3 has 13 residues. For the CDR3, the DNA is TGTGCCAGCAGTAATAGCGGGTTCAATGAGCAGTTCTTC. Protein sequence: CASSNSGFNEQFF.

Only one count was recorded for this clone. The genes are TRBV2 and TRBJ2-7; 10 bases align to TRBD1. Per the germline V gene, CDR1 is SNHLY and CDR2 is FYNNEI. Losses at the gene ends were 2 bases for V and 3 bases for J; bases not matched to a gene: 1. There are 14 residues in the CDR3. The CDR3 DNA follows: TGTGCCAGCAGTGAAAGGGACAGGGGCTACGAGCAGTACTTC. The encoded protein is CASSERDRGYEQYF.